This T cell receptor beta chain was profiled in a study of T cell repertoires in cytomegalovirus infection. Study in general: Evidence of both CMV infection and a matching HLA type came from public TCR beta signatures.

Germline CDR1 is KGHSH and CDR2 is LQKENI. CDR3 length: 14 residues. V dropped 3 bases and J dropped 6 bases, with 12 bases sitting between them. Via MiXCR, TCRdb re-called the reads, giving one row per CDR3 protein. The sample has some 390,000 distinct CDR3 sequences, roughly 18% seen once. A few counts support this clonotype. The V gene is TRBV18, the J gene TRBJ1-5; D is possibly TRBD1 (5 bases). Sequences were obtained from PBMCs. The source is a human donor in good health (CMV status not recorded). Some clones in this sample may be carry-over from other donors' samples. The CDR3 reads CASSPGPRGQPQHF. DNA of the CDR3: TGTGCCAGCTCACCGGGACCGCGGGGTCAGCCCCAGCATTTT.